The source of this T cell receptor beta chain is a study of CD8+CD57+ T cells in acquired aplastic anemia. Study as a whole: The average for DNA from sorted CD4+ and CD8+ cells was 2.5 to 4 ug.

CDR3 and TCR beta VDJ profiling relied on genomic DNA as the template. Each CDR3 protein gets one entry after TCRdb re-called the reads with MiXCR. The sample includes about 470,000 distinct CDR3 sequences, under 40% of them seen just once. Patients who underwent sequencing had shown CD8+CD57+ cell expansion by flow cytometry. Prior therapy had not been administered to any patient at the time of blood sampling. The CDR3 loop spans 15 amino acids. V lost 5 bases, J lost 1 base, and 3 bases stayed unmatched. The germline V gene encodes CDR1 SGHVS and CDR2 FQNEAQ. The origin of this receptor is a human donor with aplastic anemia. The sample comprised sorted CD4+, CD8+, or CD8+CD57+ T cells (not recorded which) from PBMCs. V and J are TRBV7-8 and TRBJ2-2, with 8 positions matching TRBD1. The CDR3 protein is CASSRTGRNTGELFF. The DNA for the CDR3 is TGTGCCAGCAGCCGGACAGGGAGGAACACCGGGGAGCTGTTTTTT.